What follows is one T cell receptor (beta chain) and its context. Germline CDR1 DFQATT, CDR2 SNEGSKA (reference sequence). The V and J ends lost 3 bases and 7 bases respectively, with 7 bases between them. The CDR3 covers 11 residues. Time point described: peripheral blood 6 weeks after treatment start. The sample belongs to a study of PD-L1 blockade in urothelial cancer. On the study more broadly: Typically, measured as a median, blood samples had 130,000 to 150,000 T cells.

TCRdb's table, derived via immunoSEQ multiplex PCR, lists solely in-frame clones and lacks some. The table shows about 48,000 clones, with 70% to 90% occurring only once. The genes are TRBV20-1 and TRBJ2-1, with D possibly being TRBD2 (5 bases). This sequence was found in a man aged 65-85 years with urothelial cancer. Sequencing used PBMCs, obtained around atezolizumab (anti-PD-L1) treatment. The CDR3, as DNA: TGCAGTGCTAGGGGGAGTAATGAGCAGTTCTTC. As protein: CSARGSNEQFF.